The entry that follows covers one TCR beta chain sequence. Its matching antigen is unknown. Trimming removed 4 bases from V and 3 bases from J, with 10 bases in between. This CDR3 spans 13 amino acids. Germline assignment: CDR1 KGHSH and CDR2 LQKENI. Clones were read by immunoSEQ multiplex PCR, and TCRdb kept only the in-frame ones, dropping some. The profile shows approximately 150,000 clones, 86% of them singletons. This entry comes from a study of Ad26.COV2.S vaccination and SARS-CoV-2 variants. Findings and limits, study-wide: After vaccination, reports described spike-specific CD8+ and CD4+ T cell responses as showing substantial breadth. Comparable non-spike TCR breadth was observed in vaccine and placebo recipients. While placebo recipients had lower spike-specific TCR breadth, vaccine recipients had more. Overall T cell responses may have been underestimated by the analyses of TCR breadth and depth.

This material consisted of peripheral blood, taken after recovery from COVID-19. The clonotype was recovered from a human donor who had recovered from COVID-19. The gene calls are TRBV18 and TRBJ2-7; D could derive from TRBD1 or TRBD2 (6 bases each). The CDR3 sequence: CASSQQGGYEQYF. The CDR3 DNA sequence: TGTGCCAGCTCACAACAGGGAGGCTACGAGCAGTACTTC.